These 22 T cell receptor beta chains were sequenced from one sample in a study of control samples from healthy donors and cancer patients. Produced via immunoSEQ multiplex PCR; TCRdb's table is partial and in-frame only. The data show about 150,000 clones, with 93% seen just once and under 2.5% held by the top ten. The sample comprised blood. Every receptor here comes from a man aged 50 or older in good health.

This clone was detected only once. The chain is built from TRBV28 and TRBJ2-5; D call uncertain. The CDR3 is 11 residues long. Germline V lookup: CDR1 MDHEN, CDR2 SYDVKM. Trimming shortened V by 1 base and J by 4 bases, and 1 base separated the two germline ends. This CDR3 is CASSLSETQYF. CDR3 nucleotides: TGTGCCAGCAGTTTATCAGAGACCCAGTACTTC. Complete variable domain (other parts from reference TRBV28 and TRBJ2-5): DVKVTQSSRYLVKRTGEKVFLECVQDMDHENMFWYRQDPGLGLRLIYFSYDVKMKEKGDIPEGYSVSREKKERFSLILESASTNQTSMYLCASSLSETQYFGPGTRLLVL.

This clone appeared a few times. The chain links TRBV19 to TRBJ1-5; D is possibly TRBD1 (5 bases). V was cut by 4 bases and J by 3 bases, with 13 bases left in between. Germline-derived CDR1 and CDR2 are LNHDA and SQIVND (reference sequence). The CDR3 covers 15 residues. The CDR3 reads CASSKVRDTNQPQHF. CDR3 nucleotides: TGTGCCAGTAGTAAGGTCAGGGATACCAATCAGCCCCAGCATTTT.

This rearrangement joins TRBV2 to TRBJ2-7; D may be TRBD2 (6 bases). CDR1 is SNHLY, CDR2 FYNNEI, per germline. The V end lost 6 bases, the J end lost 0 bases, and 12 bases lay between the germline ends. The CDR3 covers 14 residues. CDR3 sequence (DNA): TGTGCCAGCAGGAGCGGGCCTAGCTCCTACGAGCAGTACTTC. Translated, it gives CASRSGPSSYEQYF.

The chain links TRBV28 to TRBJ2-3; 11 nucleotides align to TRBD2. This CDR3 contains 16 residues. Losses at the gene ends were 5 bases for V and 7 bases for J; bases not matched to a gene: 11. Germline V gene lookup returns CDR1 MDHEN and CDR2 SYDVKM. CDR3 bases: TGTGCCAGCAGTCTATCGCCTAGCGGGAGGTCGAATACGCAGTATTTT. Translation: CASSLSPSGRSNTQYF.

In nucleotides, the CDR3 is TGTGCCAGCTCACCGCCATCCTCCACCTACGAGCAGTACTTC. It yields the protein CASSPPSSTYEQYF. This chain links TRBV18 with TRBJ2-7, with D unresolved. Germline V gene data show CDR1 as KGHSH and CDR2 as LQKENI. V dropped 3 bases and J dropped 2 bases, with 11 bases sitting between them. The CDR3 consists of 14 residues.

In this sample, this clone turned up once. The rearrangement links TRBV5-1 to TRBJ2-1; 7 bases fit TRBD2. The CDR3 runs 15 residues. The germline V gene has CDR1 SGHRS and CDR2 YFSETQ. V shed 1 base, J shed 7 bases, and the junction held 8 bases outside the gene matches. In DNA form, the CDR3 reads TGCGCCAGCAGCTTGAGTGGCGGGAGAGAAAATGAGCAGTTCTTC. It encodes CASSLSGGRENEQFF.

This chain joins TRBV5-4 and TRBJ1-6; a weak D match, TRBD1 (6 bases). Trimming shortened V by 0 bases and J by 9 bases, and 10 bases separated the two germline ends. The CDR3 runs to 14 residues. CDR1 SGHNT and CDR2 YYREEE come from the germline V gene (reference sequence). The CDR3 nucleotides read TGTGCCAGCAGCTTGGGTACAGGGCCTTCACCCCTCCACTTT. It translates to CASSLGTGPSPLHF.

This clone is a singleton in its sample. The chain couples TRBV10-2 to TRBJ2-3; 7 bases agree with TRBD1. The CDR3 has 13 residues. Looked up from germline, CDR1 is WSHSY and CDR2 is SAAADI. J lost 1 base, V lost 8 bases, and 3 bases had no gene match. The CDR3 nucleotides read TGCGCCAGCTCGGGACAGCGCACAGATACGCAGTATTTT. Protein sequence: CASSGQRTDTQYF.

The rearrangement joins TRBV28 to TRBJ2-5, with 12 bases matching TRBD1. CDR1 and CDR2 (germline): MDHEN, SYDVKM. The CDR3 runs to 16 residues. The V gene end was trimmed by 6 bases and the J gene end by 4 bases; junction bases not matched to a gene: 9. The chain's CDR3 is CASSPPGQGARETQYF. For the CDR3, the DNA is TGTGCCAGCAGCCCTCCGGGACAGGGGGCGCGAGAGACCCAGTACTTC.

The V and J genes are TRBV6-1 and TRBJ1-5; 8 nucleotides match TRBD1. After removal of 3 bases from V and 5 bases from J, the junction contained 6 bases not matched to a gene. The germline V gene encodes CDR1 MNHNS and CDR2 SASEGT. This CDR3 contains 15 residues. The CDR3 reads CASSDRGRMDQPQHF. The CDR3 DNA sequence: TGTGCCAGCAGTGACAGGGGGCGAATGGATCAGCCCCAGCATTTT.

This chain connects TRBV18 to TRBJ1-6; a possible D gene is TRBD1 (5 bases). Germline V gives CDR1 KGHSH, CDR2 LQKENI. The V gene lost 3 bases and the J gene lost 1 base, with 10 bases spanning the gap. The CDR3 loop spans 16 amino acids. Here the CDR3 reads CASSPVGASYNSPLHF. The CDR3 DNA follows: TGTGCCAGCTCACCTGTAGGGGCTTCCTATAATTCACCCCTCCACTTT. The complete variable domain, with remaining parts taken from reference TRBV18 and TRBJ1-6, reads NAGVMQNPRHLVRRRGQEARLRCSPMKGHSHVYWYRQLPEEGLKFMVYLQKENIIDESGMPKERFSAEFPKEGPSILRIQQVVRGDSAAYFCASSPVGASYNSPLHFGNGTRLTVT.

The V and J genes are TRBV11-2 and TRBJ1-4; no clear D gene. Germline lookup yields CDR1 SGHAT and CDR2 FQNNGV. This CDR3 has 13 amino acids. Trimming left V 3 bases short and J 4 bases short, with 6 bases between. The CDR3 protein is CASSFGFNEKLFF. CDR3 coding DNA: TGTGCCAGCAGCTTTGGTTTTAATGAAAAACTGTTTTTT.

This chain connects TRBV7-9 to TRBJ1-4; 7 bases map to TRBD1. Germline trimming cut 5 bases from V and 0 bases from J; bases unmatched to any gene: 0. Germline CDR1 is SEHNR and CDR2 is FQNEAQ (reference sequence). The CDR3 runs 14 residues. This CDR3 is CASSQGATNEKLFF. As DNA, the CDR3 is TGTGCCAGCAGCCAGGGGGCAACTAATGAAAAACTGTTTTTT.

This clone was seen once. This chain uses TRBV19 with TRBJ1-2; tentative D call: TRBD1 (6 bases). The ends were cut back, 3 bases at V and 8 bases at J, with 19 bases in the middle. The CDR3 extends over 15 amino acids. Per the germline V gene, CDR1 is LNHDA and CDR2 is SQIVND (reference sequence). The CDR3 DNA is TGTGCCAGTAGTATTGGAGACAGGACTTTAGGGGGCTACACCTTC. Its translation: CASSIGDRTLGGYTF.

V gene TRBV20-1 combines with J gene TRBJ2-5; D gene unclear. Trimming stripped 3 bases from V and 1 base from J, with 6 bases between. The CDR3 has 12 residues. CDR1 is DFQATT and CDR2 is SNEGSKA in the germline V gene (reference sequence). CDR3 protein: CSASRSQETQYF. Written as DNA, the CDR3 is TGCAGTGCTAGTCGAAGCCAAGAGACCCAGTACTTC.

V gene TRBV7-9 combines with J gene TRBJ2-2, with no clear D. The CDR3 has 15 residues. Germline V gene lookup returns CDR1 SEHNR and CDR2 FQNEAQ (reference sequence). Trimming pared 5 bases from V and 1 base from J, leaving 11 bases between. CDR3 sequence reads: CASSTAWENTGELFF. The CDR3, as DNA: TGTGCCAGCAGCACGGCGTGGGAGAACACCGGGGAGCTGTTTTTT.

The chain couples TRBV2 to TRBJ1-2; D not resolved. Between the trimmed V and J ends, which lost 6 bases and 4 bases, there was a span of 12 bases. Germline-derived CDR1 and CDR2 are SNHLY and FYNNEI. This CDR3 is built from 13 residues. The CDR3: CASSLSSSYGYTF. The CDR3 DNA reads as TGTGCCAGCAGCCTAAGTTCTAGCTATGGCTACACCTTC.

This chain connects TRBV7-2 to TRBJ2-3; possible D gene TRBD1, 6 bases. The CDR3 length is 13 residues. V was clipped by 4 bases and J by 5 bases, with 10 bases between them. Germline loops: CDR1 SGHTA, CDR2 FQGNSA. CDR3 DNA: TGTGCCAGCAGCTCACAACAGGGAGATACGCAGTATTTT. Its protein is CASSSQQGDTQYF. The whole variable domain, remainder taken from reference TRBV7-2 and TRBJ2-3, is GAGVSQSPSNKVTEKGKDVELRCDPISGHTALYWYRQSLGQGLEFLIYFQGNSAPDKSGLPSDRFSAERTGGSVSTLTIQRTQQEDSAVYLCASSSQQGDTQYFGPGTRLTVL.

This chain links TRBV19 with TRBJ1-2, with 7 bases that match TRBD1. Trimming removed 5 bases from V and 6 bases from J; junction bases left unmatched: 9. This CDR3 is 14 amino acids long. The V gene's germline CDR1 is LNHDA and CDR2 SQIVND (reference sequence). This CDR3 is CASSSGQTRDGYTF. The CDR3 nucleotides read TGTGCCAGTAGTTCGGGACAGACTAGAGATGGCTACACCTTC.

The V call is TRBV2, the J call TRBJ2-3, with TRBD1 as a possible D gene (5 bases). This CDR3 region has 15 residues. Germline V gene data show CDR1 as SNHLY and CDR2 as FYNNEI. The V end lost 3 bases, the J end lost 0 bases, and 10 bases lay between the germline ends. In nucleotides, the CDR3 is TGTGCCAGCAGTGAGTGGGGCCTTAGCACAGATACGCAGTATTTT. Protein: CASSEWGLSTDTQYF.

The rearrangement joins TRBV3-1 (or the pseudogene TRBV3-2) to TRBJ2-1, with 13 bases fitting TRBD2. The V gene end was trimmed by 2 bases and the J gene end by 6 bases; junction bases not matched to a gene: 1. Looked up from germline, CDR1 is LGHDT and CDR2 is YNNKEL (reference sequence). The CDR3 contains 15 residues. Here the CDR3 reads CASSQTSGRANEQFF. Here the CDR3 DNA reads TGTGCCAGCAGCCAAACTAGCGGGAGGGCCAATGAGCAGTTCTTC.

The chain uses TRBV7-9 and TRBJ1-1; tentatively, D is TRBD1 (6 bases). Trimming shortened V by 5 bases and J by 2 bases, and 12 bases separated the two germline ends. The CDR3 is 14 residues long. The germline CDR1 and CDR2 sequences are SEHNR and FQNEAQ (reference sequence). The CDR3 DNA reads TGTGCCAGCAGCCCTTGGACAGAAAACACTGAAGCTTTCTTT. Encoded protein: CASSPWTENTEAFF.